The clone carrying this T cell receptor (beta chain) has more than one count but fewer than ten. What it binds is unknown. These data come from a study of response to subunit inactivated influenza vaccine. TCRdb independently ran MiXCR on the RT-PCR reads; one entry per CDR3 protein. The sample shows 400,000 to 650,000 distinct CDR3 sequences, roughly 7.9% of them seen only once. The CDR3 is 14 amino acids. V shed 6 bases and J shed 5 bases, with 14 bases lying between them. Findings of the study overall: Each seasonal flu vaccination may recruit only limited new T cells, authors suggested.

This chain links TRBV12-3 or TRBV12-4 with TRBJ1-5, with unresolved D. This receptor was identified in a man aged 45 to 70 who received an inactivated influenza vaccine. The sample in question was PBMCs from blood, obtained 23 to 25 months after vaccination. CDR3 residues: CASSLGGRYQPQHF. The CDR3 DNA sequence: TGTGCCAGCAGCCTCGGAGGAAGATATCAGCCCCAGCATTTT.